Sequencing of this T cell receptor beta chain was carried out in a study of high-grade serous ovarian cancer treatment subgroups. Sequencing used immunoSEQ multiplex PCR; TCRdb keeps in-frame clones, though not all of them. The sample carries 10,000 or so clones, approximately 86% recorded once. Tumor samples were obtained before definitive surgery or chemotherapy. The ends were cut back, 1 base at V and 3 bases at J, with 19 bases in the middle. Germline V lookup: CDR1 MGHRA, CDR2 YSYEKL. This CDR3 is 17 amino acids long. In regard to this clone: Its antigen is undetermined.

Findings and caveats of the study: Clonal relatedness tracked neoantigen level, and by trend copy number and mutation load.

The sequenced sample was tumor tissue. The clonotype originates from a human donor with high-grade serous ovarian cancer. The chain recombines TRBV4-1 with TRBJ2-7; no firm D call. CDR3 loop: CASSQVSGPVMNYEQYF. CDR3 nucleotide sequence: TGCGCCAGCAGCCAAGTTTCCGGGCCTGTAATGAACTACGAGCAGTACTTC.